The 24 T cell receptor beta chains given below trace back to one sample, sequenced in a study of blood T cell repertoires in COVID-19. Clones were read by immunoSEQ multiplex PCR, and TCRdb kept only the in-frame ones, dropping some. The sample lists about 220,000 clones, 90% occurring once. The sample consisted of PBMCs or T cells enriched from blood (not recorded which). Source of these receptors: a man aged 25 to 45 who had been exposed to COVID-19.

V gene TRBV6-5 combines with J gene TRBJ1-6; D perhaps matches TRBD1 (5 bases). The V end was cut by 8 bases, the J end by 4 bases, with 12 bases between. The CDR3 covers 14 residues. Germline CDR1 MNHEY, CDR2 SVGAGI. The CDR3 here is CASHPGDYNSPLHF. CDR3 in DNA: TGTGCCAGCCACCCGGGGGATTATAATTCACCCCTCCACTTT.

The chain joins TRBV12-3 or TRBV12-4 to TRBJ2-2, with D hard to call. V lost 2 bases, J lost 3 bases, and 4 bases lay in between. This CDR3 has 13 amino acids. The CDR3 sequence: CASSLHDTGELFF. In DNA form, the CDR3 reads TGTGCCAGCAGTTTACATGACACCGGGGAGCTGTTTTTT.

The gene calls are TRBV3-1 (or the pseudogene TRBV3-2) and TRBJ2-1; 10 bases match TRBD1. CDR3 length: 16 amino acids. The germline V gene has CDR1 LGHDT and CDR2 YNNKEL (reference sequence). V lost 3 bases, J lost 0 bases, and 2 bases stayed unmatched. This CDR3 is CASSQRTGGSYNEQFF. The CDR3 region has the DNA TGTGCCAGCAGCCAGCGGACAGGGGGCTCCTACAATGAGCAGTTCTTC.

The CDR3 DNA is TGTGCCAGCAGCGTAGAGACTAGCTTGAGTGAGCAGTTCTTC. This encodes CASSVETSLSEQFF. The chain carries TRBV9 and TRBJ2-1, with 7 bases lining up with TRBD2. J gave up 9 bases and V 0 bases, and 6 bases lay outside the gene matches. This CDR3 spans 14 amino acids. CDR1 is SGDLS and CDR2 is YYNGEE in the germline V gene. Together with reference TRBV9 and TRBJ2-1, the CDR3 gives the full variable domain: DSGVTQTPKHLITATGQRVTLRCSPRSGDLSVYWYQQSLDQGLQFLIQYYNGEERAKGNILERFSAQQFPDLHSELNLSSLELGDSALYFCASSVETSLSEQFFGPGTRLTVL.

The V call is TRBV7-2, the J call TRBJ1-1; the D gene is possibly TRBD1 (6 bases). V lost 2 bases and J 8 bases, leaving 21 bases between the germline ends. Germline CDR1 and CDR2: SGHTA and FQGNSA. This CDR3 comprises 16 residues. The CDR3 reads CASSLFRDKGGGEAFF. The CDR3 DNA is TGTGCCAGCAGCTTATTCCGGGACAAGGGTGGCGGGGAAGCTTTCTTT. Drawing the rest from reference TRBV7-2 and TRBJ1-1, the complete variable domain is GAGVSQSPSNKVTEKGKDVELRCDPISGHTALYWYRQSLGQGLEFLIYFQGNSAPDKSGLPSDRFSAERTGGSVSTLTIQRTQQEDSAVYLCASSLFRDKGGGEAFFGQGTRLTVV.

CDR3 coding DNA: TGTGCCAGCGGGCTCGGCAATCAGCCCCAGCATTTT. Its translation: CASGLGNQPQHF. The chain is built from TRBV7-9 and TRBJ1-5; no definite D call. Trimming pared 8 bases from V and 2 bases from J, leaving 7 bases between. Germline loops: CDR1 SEHNR, CDR2 FQNEAQ (reference sequence). The CDR3 runs 12 residues.

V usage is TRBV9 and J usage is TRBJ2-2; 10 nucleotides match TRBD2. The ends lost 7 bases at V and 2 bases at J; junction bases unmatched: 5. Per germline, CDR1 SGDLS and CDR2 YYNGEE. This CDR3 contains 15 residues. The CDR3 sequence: CASSSGGGNTGELFF. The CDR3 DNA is TGTGCCAGCTCCAGCGGGGGGGGCAACACCGGGGAGCTGTTTTTT.

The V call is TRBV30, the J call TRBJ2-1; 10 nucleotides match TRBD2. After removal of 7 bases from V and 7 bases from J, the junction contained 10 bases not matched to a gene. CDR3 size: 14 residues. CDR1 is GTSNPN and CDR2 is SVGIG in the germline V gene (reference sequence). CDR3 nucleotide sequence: TGTGCCTTCTCTTCCTCTAGCGGGGGAAATGAGCAGTTCTTC. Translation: CAFSSSSGGNEQFF.

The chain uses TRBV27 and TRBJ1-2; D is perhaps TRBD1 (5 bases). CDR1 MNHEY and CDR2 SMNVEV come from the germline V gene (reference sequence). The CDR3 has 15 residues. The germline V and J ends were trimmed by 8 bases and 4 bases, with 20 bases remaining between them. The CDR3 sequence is CASGHTGDLGYGYTF. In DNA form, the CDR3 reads TGTGCCAGCGGGCATACGGGGGACCTAGGCTATGGCTACACCTTC.

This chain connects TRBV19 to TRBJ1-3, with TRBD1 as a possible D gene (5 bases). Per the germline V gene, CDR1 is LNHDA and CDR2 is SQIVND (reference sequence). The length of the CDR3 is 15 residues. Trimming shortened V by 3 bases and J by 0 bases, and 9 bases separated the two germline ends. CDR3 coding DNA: TGTGCCAGTAGTATCGGGGGGAACTCTGGAAACACCATATATTTT. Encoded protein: CASSIGGNSGNTIYF. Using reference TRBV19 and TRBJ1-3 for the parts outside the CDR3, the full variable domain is DGGITQSPKYLFRKEGQNVTLSCEQNLNHDAMYWYRQDPGQGLRLIYYSQIVNDFQKGDIAEGYSVSREKKESFPLTVTSAQKNPTAFYLCASSIGGNSGNTIYFGEGSWLTVV.

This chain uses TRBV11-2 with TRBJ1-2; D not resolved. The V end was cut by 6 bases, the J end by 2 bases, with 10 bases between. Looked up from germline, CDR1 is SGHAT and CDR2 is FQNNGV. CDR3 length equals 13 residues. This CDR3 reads CASSYTENYGYTF. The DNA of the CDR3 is TGTGCCAGCAGTTATACAGAAAACTATGGCTACACCTTC.

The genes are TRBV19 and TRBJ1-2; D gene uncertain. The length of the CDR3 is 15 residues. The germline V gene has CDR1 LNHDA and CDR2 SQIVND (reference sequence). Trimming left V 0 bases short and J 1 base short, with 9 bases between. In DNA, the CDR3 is TGTGCCAGTAGTATAGACTGGGAGATTAACTATGGCTACACCTTC. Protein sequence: CASSIDWEINYGYTF.

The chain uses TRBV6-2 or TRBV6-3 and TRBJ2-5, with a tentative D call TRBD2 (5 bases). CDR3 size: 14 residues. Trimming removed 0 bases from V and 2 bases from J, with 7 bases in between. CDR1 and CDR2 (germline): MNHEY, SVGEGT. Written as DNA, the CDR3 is TGTGCCAGCAGTTACTCTGACTATCAAGAGACCCAGTACTTC. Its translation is CASSYSDYQETQYF.

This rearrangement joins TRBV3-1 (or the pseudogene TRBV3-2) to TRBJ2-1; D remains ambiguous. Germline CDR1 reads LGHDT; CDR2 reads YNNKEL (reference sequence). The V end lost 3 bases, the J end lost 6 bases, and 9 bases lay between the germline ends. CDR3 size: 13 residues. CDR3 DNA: TGTGCCAGCAGCCAGGGCAGGTTCAATGAGCAGTTCTTC. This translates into CASSQGRFNEQFF.

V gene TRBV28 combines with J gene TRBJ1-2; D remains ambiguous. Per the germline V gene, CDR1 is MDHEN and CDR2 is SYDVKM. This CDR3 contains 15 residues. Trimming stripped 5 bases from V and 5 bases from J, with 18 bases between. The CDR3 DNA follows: TGTGCCAGCAGTCCTCCGAAACGGGGAAGGTATGGCTACACCTTC. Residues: CASSPPKRGRYGYTF.

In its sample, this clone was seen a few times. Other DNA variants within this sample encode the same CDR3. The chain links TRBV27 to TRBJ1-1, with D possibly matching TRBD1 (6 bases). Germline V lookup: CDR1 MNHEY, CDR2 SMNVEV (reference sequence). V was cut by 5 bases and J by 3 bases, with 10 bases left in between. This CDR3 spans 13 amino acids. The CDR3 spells CASSRTEYTEAFF. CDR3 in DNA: TGTGCCAGCAGTCGGACAGAGTACACTGAAGCTTTCTTT.

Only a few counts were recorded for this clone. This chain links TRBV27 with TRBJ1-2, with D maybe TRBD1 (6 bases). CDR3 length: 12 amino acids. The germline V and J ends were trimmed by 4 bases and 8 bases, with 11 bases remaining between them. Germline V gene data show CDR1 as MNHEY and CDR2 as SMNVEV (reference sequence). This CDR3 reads CASSYRDGGYTF. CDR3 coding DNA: TGTGCCAGCAGTTACAGGGATGGGGGCTACACCTTC.

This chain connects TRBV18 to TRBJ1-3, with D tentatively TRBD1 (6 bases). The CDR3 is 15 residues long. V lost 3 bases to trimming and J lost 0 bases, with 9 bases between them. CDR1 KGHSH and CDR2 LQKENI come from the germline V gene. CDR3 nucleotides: TGTGCCAGCTCACCCTTACAGGGCTCTGGAAACACCATATATTTT. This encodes CASSPLQGSGNTIYF.

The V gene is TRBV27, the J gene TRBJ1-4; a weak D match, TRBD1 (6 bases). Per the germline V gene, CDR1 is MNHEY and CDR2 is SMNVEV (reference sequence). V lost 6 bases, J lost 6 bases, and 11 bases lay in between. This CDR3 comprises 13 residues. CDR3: CASSWGLDEKLFF. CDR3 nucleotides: TGTGCCAGCAGCTGGGGGCTGGATGAAAAACTGTTTTTT.

The CDR3 loop is CAISESRQGASEAFF. CDR3 DNA: TGTGCCATCAGTGAGTCCCGACAGGGGGCAAGTGAAGCTTTCTTT. V gene TRBV10-3 combines with J gene TRBJ1-1, with TRBD1 matching 10 bases. Trimming took 0 bases from V and 7 from J; bases not matched to a gene: 5. There are 15 residues in the CDR3. The germline CDR1 and CDR2 sequences are ENHRY and SYGVKD.

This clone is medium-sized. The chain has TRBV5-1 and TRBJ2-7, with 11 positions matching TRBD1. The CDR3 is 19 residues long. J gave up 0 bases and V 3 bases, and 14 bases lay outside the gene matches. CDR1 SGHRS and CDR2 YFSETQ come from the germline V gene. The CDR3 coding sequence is TGCGCCAGCAGCTCGACCCCGGGACAGGGGGGGGCCTTCTCCTACGAGCAGTACTTC. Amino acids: CASSSTPGQGGAFSYEQYF.

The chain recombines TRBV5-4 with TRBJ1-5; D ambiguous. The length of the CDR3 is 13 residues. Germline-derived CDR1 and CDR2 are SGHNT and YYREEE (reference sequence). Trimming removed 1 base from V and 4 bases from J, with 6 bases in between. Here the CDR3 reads CASSLFGNQPQHF. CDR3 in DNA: TGTGCCAGCAGCTTGTTCGGGAATCAGCCCCAGCATTTT.

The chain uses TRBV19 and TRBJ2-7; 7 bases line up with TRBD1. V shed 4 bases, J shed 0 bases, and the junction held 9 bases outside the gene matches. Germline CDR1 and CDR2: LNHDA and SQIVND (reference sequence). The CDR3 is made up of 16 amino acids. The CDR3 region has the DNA TGTGCCAGTAGTACTCGACAGGGCTCCAGCTCCTACGAGCAGTACTTC. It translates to CASSTRQGSSSYEQYF.

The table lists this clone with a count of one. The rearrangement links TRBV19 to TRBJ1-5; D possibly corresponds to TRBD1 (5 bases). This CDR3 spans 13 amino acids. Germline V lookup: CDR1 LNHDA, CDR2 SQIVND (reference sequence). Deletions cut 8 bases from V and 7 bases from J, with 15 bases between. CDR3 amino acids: CASLRGGGQPQHF. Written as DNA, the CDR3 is TGTGCCAGTCTCCGGGGGGGAGGGCAGCCCCAGCATTTT.